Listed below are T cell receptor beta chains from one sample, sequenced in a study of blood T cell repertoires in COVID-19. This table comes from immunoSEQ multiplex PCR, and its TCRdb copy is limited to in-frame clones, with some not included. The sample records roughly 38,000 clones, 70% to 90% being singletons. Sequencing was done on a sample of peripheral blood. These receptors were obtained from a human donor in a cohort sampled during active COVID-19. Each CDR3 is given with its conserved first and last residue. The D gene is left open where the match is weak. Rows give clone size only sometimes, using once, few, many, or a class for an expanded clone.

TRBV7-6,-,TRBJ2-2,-,CASSVQGAGELFF,TGTGCCAGCAGCGTACAGGGTGCCGGGGAGCTGTTTTTT
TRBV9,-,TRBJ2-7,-,CASSVGVGVDQYEQYF,TGTGCCAGCAGCGTAGGGGTAGGAGTCGACCAGTACGAGCAGTACTTC
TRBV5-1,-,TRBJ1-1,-,CASSSAMNTEAFF,TGCGCCAGCAGCTCCGCTATGAACACTGAAGCTTTCTTT
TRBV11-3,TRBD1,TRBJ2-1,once,CASSPRGSYNEQFF,TGTGCCAGCAGCCCCAGGGGGTCCTACAATGAGCAGTTCTTC
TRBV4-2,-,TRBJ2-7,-,CASSRTDSGSSEQYF,TGTGCCAGCAGCCGAACAGACAGTGGGTCCTCCGAGCAGTACTTC
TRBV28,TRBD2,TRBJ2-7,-,CASTSGGGYEQYF,TGTGCCAGCACGAGCGGGGGGGGTTACGAGCAGTACTTC
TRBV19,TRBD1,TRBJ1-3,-,CASSNQYRGPGNTIYF,TGTGCCAGTAGTAACCAATACAGGGGACCCGGAAACACCATATATTTT
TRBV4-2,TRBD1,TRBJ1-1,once,CASSQEPQGQRQFFMNTEAFF,TGTGCCAGCAGCCAGGAGCCACAGGGGCAACGGCAATTTTTCATGAACACTGAAGCTTTCTTT
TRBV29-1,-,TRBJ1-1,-,CSAQVVGGTEAFF,TGCAGCGCCCAAGTCGTCGGGGGCACTGAAGCTTTCTTT
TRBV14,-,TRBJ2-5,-,CASSLLAGKTQYF,TGTGCCAGCAGCCTGCTGGCGGGGAAGACCCAGTACTTC
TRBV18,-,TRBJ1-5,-,CASSPEGFQPQHF,TGTGCCAGCTCACCAGAGGGATTTCAGCCCCAGCATTTT